Following are 27 T cell receptor beta chains from one sample sequenced in a study of OX40 agonist ivuxolimab in advanced cancers. To prepare the library, the immunoSEQ multiplex PCR assay was applied. Entries here come from immuneACCESS through TCRdb and include only in-frame sequences with V and J called. Some clones fail to appear in such tables; in the studies checked, an unresolved V gene covers under half of the shortfall, and the cause of the remainder is unknown. The sample includes about 90,000 clones, with around 89% observed a single time. The ten top clones hold 7.4% of the sample. This specimen was CD4+ or CD8+ T cells sorted from blood, taken in a trial of the OX40 agonist ivuxolimab. Every receptor here comes from an adult with an advanced solid tumor such as melanoma, head and neck, liver or kidney cancer.

This chain joins TRBV5-8 and TRBJ1-1; D is perhaps TRBD1 (5 bases). Germline V gene lookup returns CDR1 SGHTS and CDR2 YDEGEE. The CDR3 loop spans 12 amino acids. V dropped 2 bases and J dropped 7 bases, with 9 bases sitting between them. CDR3 sequence (DNA): TGTGCCAGCAGCTTTTGGGGCAGTGAAGCTTTCTTT. Amino acids: CASSFWGSEAFF. The variable domain in full, with the rest retrieved from reference TRBV5-8 and TRBJ1-1, is EAGVTQSPTHLIKTRGQQATLRCSPISGHTSVYWYQQALGLGLQFLLWYDEGEERNRGNFPPRFSGRQFPNYSSELNVNALELEDSALYLCASSFWGSEAFFGQGTRLTVV.

The rearrangement joins TRBV27 to TRBJ2-1; no clear D gene. CDR3 length equals 13 residues. V was clipped by 6 bases and J by 9 bases, with 15 bases between them. The germline gives CDR1 MNHEY, CDR2 SMNVEV (reference sequence). CDR3 nucleotide sequence: TGTGCCAGCAGCCCAAAGGTTCAGAGTGAGCAGTTCTTC. Translating it yields CASSPKVQSEQFF.

The CDR3 DNA reads as TGCGCCAGCAGCTTGAGGGACCCATACAATGAGCAGTTCTTC. Translation: CASSLRDPYNEQFF. The V call is TRBV5-1, the J call TRBJ2-1; D is perhaps TRBD1 or TRBD2 (5 bases each). V dropped 1 base and J dropped 4 bases, with 9 bases sitting between them. CDR1 and CDR2 from the germline V gene are SGHRS and YFSETQ. This CDR3 contains 14 residues.

This clone came up once. V usage is TRBV5-1 and J usage is TRBJ1-2; tentatively, D is TRBD1 (6 bases). Trimming removed 0 bases from V and 6 bases from J, with 6 bases in between. CDR1 SGHRS and CDR2 YFSETQ come from the germline V gene. This CDR3 comprises 12 residues. CDR3 loop: CASSLDRDGYTF. In DNA form, the CDR3 reads TGCGCCAGCAGCTTGGACAGGGATGGCTACACCTTC.

V gene TRBV30 combines with J gene TRBJ2-7; TRBD1 matches at 7 bases. This CDR3 has 14 residues. Unmatched junction bases numbered 5, after V lost 3 bases and J lost 0 bases. Germline loops: CDR1 GTSNPN, CDR2 SVGIG (reference sequence). CDR3 DNA sequence: TGTGCCTGGAGGTCGACAGGGATCTCCTACGAGCAGTACTTC. Translation gives CAWRSTGISYEQYF.

The J gene is TRBJ2-1, the V gene TRBV5-1, with 12 bases lining up with TRBD2. The CDR3 loop spans 19 amino acids. The V and J ends lost 4 bases and 6 bases, in that order; junction bases with no gene match: 17. The V gene's germline CDR1 is SGHRS and CDR2 YFSETQ. The CDR3 is CASSRPGQSGLAGRNEQFF. CDR3 nucleotides: TGCGCCAGCAGCCGTCCGGGACAGAGTGGACTAGCGGGACGCAATGAGCAGTTCTTC. Using reference TRBV5-1 and TRBJ2-1 for the parts outside the CDR3, the full variable domain is KAGVTQTPRYLIKTRGQQVTLSCSPISGHRSVSWYQQTPGQGLQFLFEYFSETQRNKGNFPGRFSGRQFSNSRSEMNVSTLELGDSALYLCASSRPGQSGLAGRNEQFFGPGTRLTVL.

The chain is built from TRBV12-5 and TRBJ2-1; 9 bases are shared with TRBD2. Germline CDR1 is LGHNT and CDR2 is FRNRAP. V shed 7 bases and J 8 bases; nucleotides not matched to a gene: 9. CDR3 length: 14 amino acids. CDR3 protein: CASAPRGGMDEQFF. CDR3 coding DNA: TGTGCTAGTGCCCCGCGGGGGGGAATGGATGAGCAGTTCTTC.

The chain combines TRBV10-2 with TRBJ2-2, with no clear D. CDR1 is WSHSY, CDR2 SAAADI, per germline. This CDR3 has 11 amino acids. The germline V and J ends were trimmed by 8 bases and 5 bases, with 6 bases remaining between them. The CDR3 protein is CASSVTGELFF. The CDR3 nucleotides read TGCGCCAGCTCGGTAACCGGGGAGCTGTTTTTT.

In regard to this clone: Other DNA sequences within the sample encode an identical CDR3. The chain carries TRBV9 and TRBJ2-7; D uncertain. V lost 0 bases to trimming and J lost 3 bases, with 4 bases between them. The CDR3 loop spans 12 amino acids. The V gene's germline CDR1 is SGDLS and CDR2 YYNGEE. CDR3 protein: CASSVGGYEQYF. The DNA for the CDR3 is TGTGCCAGCAGCGTAGGGGGCTACGAGCAGTACTTC.

J is TRBJ2-3 and V is TRBV2; 10 bases are shared with TRBD1. V lost 4 bases to trimming and J lost 4 bases; unmatched junction nucleotides: 5. Germline CDR1 and CDR2: SNHLY and FYNNEI. The CDR3 is made up of 15 amino acids. CDR3 loop: CASSAGQGVADTQYF. In DNA form, the CDR3 reads TGTGCCAGCAGTGCCGGACAGGGGGTCGCAGATACGCAGTATTTT.

The chain links TRBV7-5 to TRBJ2-7; TRBD1 is taken as the D call from the table, unchecked against the DNA. TRBV7-5 is designated a pseudogene. The CDR3 spans 13 residues. CDR3 loop: CAVPGQGPYEQYF. The CDR3 nucleotides read TGTGCCGTCCCGGGACAGGGGCCCTACGAGCAGTACTTC.

This chain connects TRBV13 to TRBJ2-3; 8 nucleotides line up with TRBD1. The CDR3 totals 16 residues. V lost 5 bases to trimming and J lost 0 bases; unmatched junction nucleotides: 7. The V gene's germline CDR1 is PRHDT and CDR2 FYEKMQ (reference sequence). CDR3 in amino acids: CASSGPTGASTDTQYF. The CDR3 region has the DNA TGTGCCAGCAGCGGGCCGACAGGGGCTAGCACAGATACGCAGTATTTT.

V and J are TRBV27 and TRBJ2-2; D is undetermined. In germline, CDR1 is MNHEY, CDR2 SMNVEV (reference sequence). This CDR3 spans 13 amino acids. Trimming stripped 2 bases from V and 7 bases from J, with 8 bases between. The CDR3 is CASSLPTIGELFF. CDR3 DNA sequence: TGTGCCAGCAGTTTACCGACGATCGGGGAGCTGTTTTTT.

V and J are TRBV5-1 and TRBJ1-1; maybe TRBD1 (6 bases). This CDR3 contains 12 residues. With 5 bases removed from V and 4 bases from J, the gap between germline ends came to 9 bases. The germline CDR1 and CDR2 sequences are SGHRS and YFSETQ. The CDR3, as DNA: TGCGCCAGCAGTCAGGGGAGCACTGAAGCTTTCTTT. Amino acid sequence: CASSQGSTEAFF.

This clone has a single count. The chain couples TRBV14 to TRBJ2-3; 11 nucleotides agree with TRBD2. This CDR3 has 17 residues. The germline gives CDR1 SGHDN, CDR2 FVKESK. Losses at the gene ends were 0 bases for V and 3 bases for J; bases not matched to a gene: 5. CDR3 region: CASSQDLGTSGTDTQYF. The CDR3 coding sequence is TGTGCCAGCAGCCAAGATCTCGGGACTAGCGGAACAGATACGCAGTATTTT. Complete variable domain (other parts from reference TRBV14 and TRBJ2-3): EAGVTQFPSHSVIEKGQTVTLRCDPISGHDNLYWYRRVMGKEIKFLLHFVKESKQDESGMPNNRFLAERTGGTYSTLKVQPAELEDSGVYFCASSQDLGTSGTDTQYFGPGTRLTVL.

The gene calls are TRBV27 and TRBJ2-7, with D possibly being TRBD1 or TRBD2 (5 bases each). Germline CDR1 MNHEY, CDR2 SMNVEV (reference sequence). The CDR3 totals 13 residues. Trimming pared 4 bases from V and 6 bases from J, leaving 13 bases between. CDR3 in amino acids: CASSWAGRGEQYF. The CDR3 nucleotides read TGTGCCAGCAGTTGGGCAGGGAGAGGCGAGCAGTACTTC.

This chain uses TRBV5-1 with TRBJ2-4, with TRBD1 matching 7 bases. The CDR3 covers 16 residues. The ends lost 0 bases at V and 8 bases at J; junction bases unmatched: 11. CDR1 SGHRS and CDR2 YFSETQ come from the germline V gene. The CDR3 DNA sequence: TGCGCCAGCAGCTTGGGGGCCTCACAGGGGTGGGACATTCAGTACTTC. Translated: CASSLGASQGWDIQYF.

There are a few counts of this clone. The V call is TRBV10-1, the J call TRBJ1-5; D is perhaps TRBD1 (5 bases). Trimming took off 3 bases at V and 7 bases at J, with 7 bases between the two ends. The germline V gene encodes CDR1 WNHNN and CDR2 SYGVQD (reference sequence). This CDR3 is 12 amino acids long. The CDR3 region has the DNA TGCGCCAGCAGTGACAGGGACCAGCCCCAGCATTTT. Translating gives CASSDRDQPQHF.

This clone was found a few times. The chain combines TRBV5-1 with TRBJ2-1; either TRBD1 or TRBD2 may supply D (5 bases each). This CDR3 is 15 amino acids long. The V gene's germline CDR1 is SGHRS and CDR2 YFSETQ. V dropped 0 bases and J dropped 4 bases, with 11 bases sitting between them. Written as DNA, the CDR3 is TGCGCCAGCAGCTTGGGAGGGGTATCGTACAATGAGCAGTTCTTC. Its translation is CASSLGGVSYNEQFF.

The chain uses TRBV6-6 and TRBJ2-5; D is possibly TRBD1 or TRBD2 (5 bases each). The DNA matches TRBJ2-7 better at its end, which makes the J call doubtful. This CDR3 has 16 residues. CDR1 and CDR2 from the germline V gene are MNHNY and SVGAGI (reference sequence). The CDR3 is CASSYSGRDASYEQYF. The CDR3 bases are TGTGCCAGCAGTTACTCGGGCAGGGACGCTTCCTACGAGCAGTACTTC.

The gene calls are TRBV13 and TRBJ2-6; a weak D match, TRBD1 (5 bases). The CDR3 is 15 residues long. V was shortened by 5 bases and J by 1 base, with 9 bases between the two germline ends. Germline CDR1 is PRHDT and CDR2 is FYEKMQ (reference sequence). The CDR3 sequence is CASSLQGSGANVLTF. The CDR3 DNA reads as TGTGCCAGCAGCCTCCAGGGTTCTGGGGCCAACGTCCTGACTTTC.

The chain links TRBV12-2 to TRBJ2-5; the D call TRBD1 from the table was never checked on the DNA. The end of the DNA aligns better with TRBJ2-7, so the J call may be wrong. TRBV12-2 is a pseudogene locus. The CDR3 has 15 residues. The chain's CDR3 is CASRSYRDRVYEQYF. CDR3 nucleotide sequence: TGTGCAAGTCGCTCTTACCGGGACAGGGTCTACGAGCAGTACTTC.

The chain recombines TRBV4-1 with TRBJ2-7, with D tentatively TRBD2 (6 bases). This CDR3 has 11 residues. V was cut by 6 bases and J by 12 bases, with 15 bases left in between. Germline V gene lookup returns CDR1 MGHRA and CDR2 YSYEKL. CDR3 nucleotides: TGCGCCAGCAGGGTGAACGGGAGTCTGTACTTC. Its protein product is CASRVNGSLYF.

The rearrangement uses TRBV4-1 and TRBJ2-2, with 8 bases matching TRBD2. From germline, CDR1 is MGHRA and CDR2 YSYEKL. The length of the CDR3 is 18 residues. With V trimmed by 0 bases and J by 6 bases, 12 bases remained unmatched. The CDR3 DNA follows: TGCGCCAGCAGCCAAGATAACGCGGGACTAGAGTTTCCCGGGGAGCTGTTTTTT. It specifies CASSQDNAGLEFPGELFF.

With regard to this clone: Distinct nucleotide sequences in the sample also encode this CDR3. This chain connects TRBV30 to TRBJ2-7; D is unresolved. Germline V gives CDR1 GTSNPN, CDR2 SVGIG (reference sequence). This CDR3 region has 11 residues. V dropped 2 bases and J dropped 4 bases, with 6 bases sitting between them. CDR3 residues: CAWSPGYEQYF. The CDR3 DNA sequence: TGTGCCTGGAGTCCGGGTTACGAGCAGTACTTC.

V usage is TRBV5-1 and J usage is TRBJ1-1, with no clear D. CDR1 and CDR2 (germline): SGHRS, YFSETQ. The CDR3 runs 13 residues. V was shortened by 0 bases and J by 0 bases, with 3 bases between the two germline ends. DNA of the CDR3: TGCGCCAGCAGCTTGGGAGTGAACACTGAAGCTTTCTTT. As protein: CASSLGVNTEAFF.

This clone was observed a few times. The chain is built from TRBV7-9 and TRBJ1-1; D is perhaps TRBD1 (5 bases). CDR1 is SEHNR, CDR2 FQNEAQ, per germline (reference sequence). The V gene lost 3 bases and the J gene lost 6 bases, with 8 bases spanning the gap. The CDR3 spans 12 residues. The CDR3: CASSLGGPEAFF. DNA for the CDR3: TGTGCCAGCAGCTTGGGGGGACCTGAAGCTTTCTTT.